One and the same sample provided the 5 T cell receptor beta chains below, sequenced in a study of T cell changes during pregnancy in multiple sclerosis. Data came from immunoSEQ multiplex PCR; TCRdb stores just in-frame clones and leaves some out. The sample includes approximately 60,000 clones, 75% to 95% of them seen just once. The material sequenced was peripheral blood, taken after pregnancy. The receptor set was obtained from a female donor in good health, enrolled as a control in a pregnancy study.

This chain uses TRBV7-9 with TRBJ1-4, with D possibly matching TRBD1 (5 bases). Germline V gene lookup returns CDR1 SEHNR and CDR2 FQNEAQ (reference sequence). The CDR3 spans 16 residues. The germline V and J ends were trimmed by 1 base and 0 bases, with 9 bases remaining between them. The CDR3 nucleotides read TGTGCCAGCAGCTTAGGCGGGGCTGCAACTAATGAAAAACTGTTTTTT. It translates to CASSLGGAATNEKLFF.

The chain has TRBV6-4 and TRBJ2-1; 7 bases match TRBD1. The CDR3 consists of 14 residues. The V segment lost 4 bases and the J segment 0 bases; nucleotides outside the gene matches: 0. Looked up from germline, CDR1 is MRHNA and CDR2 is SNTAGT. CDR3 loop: CASSAGGSYNEQFF. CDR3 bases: TGTGCCAGCAGTGCAGGGGGCTCCTACAATGAGCAGTTCTTC.

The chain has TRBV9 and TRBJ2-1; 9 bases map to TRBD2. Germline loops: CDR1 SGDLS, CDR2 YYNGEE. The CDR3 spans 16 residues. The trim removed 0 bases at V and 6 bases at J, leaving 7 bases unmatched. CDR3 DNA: TGTGCCAGCAGCGTAGAGACGCGGGGGGGCCTCAATGAGCAGTTCTTC. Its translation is CASSVETRGGLNEQFF.

The CDR3 DNA reads as TGTGCCAGCAGCGTAGGGAACCTCCGGGATGGCTACACCTTC. Translating it yields CASSVGNLRDGYTF. V is TRBV9 and J is TRBJ1-2; D uncertain. This CDR3 spans 14 amino acids. V was pared by 0 bases and J by 6 bases, with 12 bases between. Germline CDR1 is SGDLS and CDR2 is YYNGEE.

CDR3 coding DNA: TGTGCCAGCAGTGGAGGAGGAGCCCGATTGATCGATCAGTACTTC. Protein sequence: CASSGGGARLIDQYF. The chain joins TRBV2 to TRBJ2-4; D might be TRBD2 (5 bases). The ends were cut back, 4 bases at V and 12 bases at J, with 22 bases in the middle. This CDR3 is built from 15 residues. CDR1 is SNHLY and CDR2 is FYNNEI in the germline V gene.